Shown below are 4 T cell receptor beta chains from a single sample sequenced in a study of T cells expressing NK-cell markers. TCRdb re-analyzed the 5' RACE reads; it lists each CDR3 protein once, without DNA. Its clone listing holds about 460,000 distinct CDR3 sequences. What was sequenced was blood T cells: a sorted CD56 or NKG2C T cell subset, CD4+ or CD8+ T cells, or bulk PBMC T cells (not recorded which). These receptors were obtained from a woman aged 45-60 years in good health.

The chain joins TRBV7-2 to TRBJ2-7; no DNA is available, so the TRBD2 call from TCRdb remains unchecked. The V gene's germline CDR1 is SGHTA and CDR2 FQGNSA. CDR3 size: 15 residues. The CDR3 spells CASSLVGLASGEQYF.

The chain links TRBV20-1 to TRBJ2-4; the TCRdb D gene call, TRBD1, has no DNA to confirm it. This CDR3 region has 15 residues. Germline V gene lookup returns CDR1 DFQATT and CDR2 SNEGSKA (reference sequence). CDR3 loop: CSAAPGERVKNIQYF.

CDR3 amino acids: CASSSGLAGGHEQYF. The V call is TRBV7-2, the J call TRBJ2-7; with no DNA, the TCRdb D assignment of TRBD2 cannot be verified. The CDR3 loop spans 15 amino acids. Germline CDR1 SGHTA, CDR2 FQGNSA.

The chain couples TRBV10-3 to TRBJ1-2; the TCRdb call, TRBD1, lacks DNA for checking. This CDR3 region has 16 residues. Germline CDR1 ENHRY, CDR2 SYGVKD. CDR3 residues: CAIRTLDGTGAYGYTF.